These 31 T cell receptor beta chains came from one sample sequenced in a study of T cell clonality in common variable immunodeficiency. This table comes from immunoSEQ multiplex PCR, and its TCRdb copy is limited to in-frame clones, with some not included. The specimen gives under 50,000 clones without singletons; the ten biggest hold about 0.68%. The specimen was peripheral blood mononuclear cells. The source is a person aged 18 to 75 in good health.

This clone was seen many times. The read stops 3 residues short of the end of the CDR3; the missing end is completed from the germline J gene. The chain joins TRBV4-2 to TRBJ2-1, with TRBD2 matching over 10 bases. After removal of 4 bases from V and 0 bases from J, the junction contained 12 bases not matched to a gene. This CDR3 spans 19 amino acids. CDR1 and CDR2 (germline): LGHNA, YNFKEQ. Partial CDR3 DNA: TGTGCCAGCAGCCTCCGATTAGCGGGAGGACCCCTCTCCTACAATGAG. It is translated as CASSLRLAGGPLSYNE. The CDR3 in its entirety is CASSLRLAGGPLSYNEQFF.

This clone was observed at least ten times. The read terminates 3 residues ahead of where the CDR3 ends, so the germline J gene completes it. The rearrangement links TRBV12-3 or TRBV12-4 to TRBJ1-1, with D possibly matching TRBD1 (5 bases). The V end was cut by 6 bases, the J end by 3 bases, with 11 bases between. CDR3 length: 13 amino acids. Partial CDR3 DNA: TGTGCCAGCAGCTTCGACAGTTACACTGAA. Amino acids: CASSFDSYTE. The CDR3 as a whole reads CASSFDSYTEAFF.

This clone was seen many times. The read finishes 3 residues shy of the CDR3 end, and the germline J gene is used to complete it. The chain combines TRBV18 with TRBJ2-4; D is unclear. Germline V CDR1 and CDR2: KGHSH, LQKENI. CDR3 length: 13 residues. V was pared by 3 bases and J by 8 bases, with 11 bases between. CDR3 DNA (partial): TGTGCCAGCTCACCGGGCATTTTGGACATT. Translating gives CASSPGILDI. The full CDR3 protein is CASSPGILDIQYF.

This clone was counted at least ten times. From the germline J gene comes the end of the CDR3, since the read stops 3 residues before it. The chain couples TRBV20-1 to TRBJ2-1, with 13 bases aligning to TRBD2. The length of the CDR3 is 17 residues. Looked up from germline, CDR1 is DFQATT and CDR2 is SNEGSKA (reference sequence). V dropped 5 bases and J dropped 4; count of bases not matched to a gene: 11. CDR3 DNA, as far as it was read: TGCAGTGCTTGGGGACTAGCGGGAAGGGGGGGATACAATGAG. Its translation is CSAWGLAGRGGYNE. The full CDR3 reads CSAWGLAGRGGYNEQFF.

This clone was found many times. The read terminates 3 residues ahead of where the CDR3 ends, so the germline J gene completes it. The J gene is TRBJ1-4, the V gene TRBV13; 7 bases match TRBD1. The CDR3 spans 16 residues. Germline CDR1 and CDR2: PRHDT and FYEKMQ (reference sequence). Trimming at V came to 0 bases and at J to 7 bases, leaving 8 bases not matched to a gene. CDR3 bases read: TGTGCCAGCAGCTTAGGCCGACAGGGATTGGGTGAAAAA. Translation gives CASSLGRQGLGEK. The whole CDR3 sequence reads CASSLGRQGLGEKLFF.

This clone was observed many times. The read falls 3 residues short of the CDR3 end, and the missing part is taken from the germline J gene. The V call is TRBV12-3 or TRBV12-4, the J call TRBJ2-6, with 10 bases fitting TRBD1. There are 17 residues in the CDR3. With V trimmed by 10 bases and J by 0 bases, 9 bases remained unmatched. The DNA read from the CDR3 is TGTGCCACCAACCGGGACAGGGGTAGCTCTGGGGCCAACGTC. This gives the protein CATNRDRGSSGANV. The CDR3 in full is CATNRDRGSSGANVLTF.

This clone has at least ten counts. The CDR3 end is not reached by the read, which stops 3 residues before it; the germline J gene fills it in. The chain carries TRBV6-1 and TRBJ2-4, with D unresolved. The V end lost 2 bases, the J end lost 2 bases, and 16 bases lay between the germline ends. There are 17 residues in the CDR3. The germline V gene has CDR1 MNHNS and CDR2 SASEGT. CDR3: CASSERDTVTPKNIQYF. The sequenced CDR3 bases are TGTGCCAGCAGTGAACGCGATACGGTAACCCCCAAAAACATT.

The CDR3 is CASSLGLNNDYTF. The CDR3 bases that were read are TGTGCCAGCTCACTGGGACTAAACAATGAC. V is TRBV18 and J is TRBJ1-2; TRBD1 might be the D (5 bases). The CDR3 end lies 3 residues beyond the end of the read and is filled in from the germline J gene. The length of the CDR3 is 13 residues. The germline gives CDR1 KGHSH, CDR2 LQKENI.

With respect to this clone: The sequenced fragment ends 3 residues before the CDR3 boundary, so the rest is inferred from the germline J gene. The chain uses TRBV30 and TRBJ1-5; D may be TRBD1 (5 bases). V was trimmed by 3 bases and J by 2 bases, leaving 20 bases between them. Germline V gene data show CDR1 as GTSNPN and CDR2 as SVGIG (reference sequence). The CDR3 contains 17 residues. CDR3 sequence: CAWRGWDSGGGNQPQHF. The sequenced CDR3 bases are TGTGCCTGGAGGGGGTGGGATTCGGGGGGTGGCAATCAGCCC.

The table lists this clone with many counts. The read falls 3 residues short of the CDR3 end, and the missing part is taken from the germline J gene. The chain has TRBV20-1 and TRBJ2-5; the D is unclear. The CDR3 loop spans 12 amino acids. Germline-derived CDR1 and CDR2 are DFQATT and SNEGSKA (reference sequence). V lost 3 bases and J lost 0, with 5 bases in between. CDR3 loop: CSARRNQETQYF. The sequenced CDR3 bases are TGCAGTGCTAGGCGGAACCAAGAGACC.

This clone has a count of ten or more. The sequence runs out 3 residues before the end of the CDR3; the remainder is reconstructed from the germline J gene. The chain is built from TRBV19 and TRBJ2-1, with 7 bases lining up with TRBD2. The CDR3 is made up of 15 amino acids. The germline CDR1 and CDR2 sequences are LNHDA and SQIVND (reference sequence). V dropped 0 bases and J dropped 4; count of bases not matched to a gene: 3. The CDR3 reads CASSIDRSGYNEQFF. CDR3 DNA, as far as it was read: TGTGCCAGTAGTATAGATCGTAGCGGGTACAATGAG.

This clone has at least ten counts. The read is 3 residues too short to cover the CDR3 end, so that end is filled in from the germline J gene. The chain couples TRBV5-1 to TRBJ2-1, with TRBD2 matching 11 bases. CDR3 length: 16 residues. J was trimmed by 7 bases and V by 0 bases; bases with no gene match: 6. Germline V gives CDR1 SGHRS, CDR2 YFSETQ. The CDR3 loop reads CASSLGLAGGGNEQFF. CDR3 DNA, as far as it was read: TGCGCCAGCAGCTTGGGCCTAGCGGGAGGAGGGAATGAG.

The table lists this clone with many counts. The CDR3 end is not reached by the read, which stops 3 residues before it; the germline J gene fills it in. V is TRBV10-2 and J is TRBJ1-5; TRBD1 agrees at 9 bases. Germline assignment: CDR1 WSHSY and CDR2 SAAADI. The CDR3 has 15 residues. Trimming removed 4 bases from V and 5 bases from J; junction bases left unmatched: 6. CDR3 DNA, as far as it was read: TGCGCCAGCAGTGGTCAAACAGGGGGCGATCAGCCC. It codes for CASSGQTGGDQP. The full CDR3 sequence reads CASSGQTGGDQPQHF.

There are many counts of this clone. The read finishes 3 residues shy of the CDR3 end, and the germline J gene is used to complete it. The chain links TRBV7-2 to TRBJ2-3; possibly TRBD2 for D (5 bases). The CDR3 has 15 residues. Trimming pared 5 bases from V and 4 bases from J, leaving 16 bases between. Germline lookup yields CDR1 SGHTA and CDR2 FQGNSA. The CDR3 reads CASSRAPGDPDTQYF. The part of the CDR3 DNA that was read is TGTGCCAGCAGCCGGGCACCCGGGGATCCAGATACG. Variable domain in full (rest from reference TRBV7-2 and TRBJ2-3): GAGVSQSPSNKVTEKGKDVELRCDPISGHTALYWYRQSLGQGLEFLIYFQGNSAPDKSGLPSDRFSAERTGGSVSTLTIQRTQQEDSAVYLCASSRAPGDPDTQYFGPGTRLTVL.

This clone was counted at least ten times. The CDR3 end is not reached by the read, which stops 3 residues before it; the germline J gene fills it in. The chain employs TRBV2 and TRBJ2-3; 11 bases map to TRBD2. Germline V gene data show CDR1 as SNHLY and CDR2 as FYNNEI. This CDR3 is 16 amino acids long. V was pared by 6 bases and J by 7 bases, with 12 bases of the junction left unmatched. CDR3 residues: CASRDFSGGGPNTQYF. The part of the CDR3 DNA that was read is TGTGCCAGCAGGGACTTTAGCGGGGGGGGCCCGAATACG.

This clone occurred many times. Sequencing ends 3 residues short of the CDR3 end; the germline J gene provides the rest. The gene calls are TRBV12-5 and TRBJ1-6; D gene ambiguous. V lost 1 base to trimming and J lost 6 bases, with 13 bases between them. The V gene's germline CDR1 is LGHNT and CDR2 FRNRAP. The CDR3 length is 16 residues. CDR3 protein: CASGLDSSIFNSPLHF. The covered CDR3 bases are TGTGCTAGTGGTTTGGACAGCAGTATCTTTAATTCACCC.

This clone was found many times. The CDR3 end lies 3 residues beyond the end of the read and is filled in from the germline J gene. The V call is TRBV5-6, the J call TRBJ2-7, with TRBD1 as a possible D gene (5 bases). CDR1 SGHDT and CDR2 YYEEEE come from the germline V gene. The CDR3 has 15 residues. V was shortened by 7 bases and J by 6 bases, with 23 bases between the two germline ends. The CDR3 is CASGTVGQPDGEQYF. Partial CDR3 DNA: TGTGCCAGCGGTACGGTGGGGCAGCCAGACGGCGAG.

In this sample, this clone turned up many times. The sequenced fragment ends 3 residues before the CDR3 boundary, so the rest is inferred from the germline J gene. The rearrangement links TRBV11-3 to TRBJ1-1, with D hard to call. V shed 5 bases and J shed 4 bases, with 14 bases lying between them. Germline CDR1 SGHNT, CDR2 YENEEA. The CDR3 totals 14 residues. The CDR3 region is CASSPRVLGTEAFF. The CDR3 bases that were read are TGTGCCAGCAGCCCTCGGGTGCTTGGCACTGAA.

This clone has ten or more counts. The read is 3 residues too short to cover the CDR3 end, so that end is filled in from the germline J gene. The chain combines TRBV11-2 with TRBJ1-2, with D perhaps TRBD1 (5 bases). Trimming pared 1 base from V and 7 bases from J, leaving 10 bases between. Germline CDR1 reads SGHAT; CDR2 reads FQNNGV. CDR3 length: 13 amino acids. The CDR3 sequence is CASSLGTTGGYTF. Partial CDR3 DNA: TGTGCCAGCAGCTTAGGGACAACCGGTGGC. The full variable domain, completed using reference TRBV11-2 and TRBJ1-2, is EAGVAQSPRYKIIEKRQSVAFWCNPISGHATLYWYQQILGQGPKLLIQFQNNGVVDDSQLPKDRFSAERLKGVDSTLKIQPAKLEDSAVYLCASSLGTTGGYTFGSGTRLTVV.

This clone has ten or more counts. The read finishes 3 residues shy of the CDR3 end, and the germline J gene is used to complete it. This chain uses TRBV7-2 with TRBJ1-2; D call uncertain. CDR3 size: 13 residues. V lost 3 bases to trimming and J lost 5 bases, with 10 bases between them. Germline CDR1 SGHTA, CDR2 FQGNSA. The CDR3 bases that were read are TGTGCCAGCAGCTTGTATTCCCGGTATGGC. Amino acids: CASSLYSRYG. The whole CDR3 sequence reads CASSLYSRYGYTF.

This clone was recorded many times. The sequenced fragment ends 3 residues before the CDR3 boundary, so the rest is inferred from the germline J gene. The gene calls are TRBV28 and TRBJ2-5; D perhaps matches TRBD2 (6 bases). This CDR3 spans 14 amino acids. Germline CDR1 MDHEN, CDR2 SYDVKM. Deletions cut 3 bases from V and 0 bases from J, with 8 bases between. The CDR3: CASSFLADQETQYF. The covered CDR3 bases are TGTGCCAGCAGTTTTTTAGCGGACCAAGAGACC. Looking up the rest from reference TRBV28 and TRBJ2-5 gives the full variable domain: DVKVTQSSRYLVKRTGEKVFLECVQDMDHENMFWYRQDPGLGLRLIYFSYDVKMKEKGDIPEGYSVSREKKERFSLILESASTNQTSMYLCASSFLADQETQYFGPGTRLLVL.

Turning to this clone: The read falls 3 residues short of the CDR3 end, and the missing part is taken from the germline J gene. J is TRBJ1-2 and V is TRBV30; D gene ambiguous. This CDR3 comprises 13 residues. Germline V CDR1 and CDR2: GTSNPN, SVGIG (reference sequence). CDR3 region: CAWRASGSSDYTF. The CDR3 bases that were read are TGTGCCTGGAGGGCTAGCGGGAGTTCCGAC.

The sample holds many counts of this clone. Read data end 3 residues before the CDR3 end; the end is taken from the germline J gene. The gene calls are TRBV19 and TRBJ2-7, with D possibly TRBD1 on 6 matching bases. Trimming cost V 6 bases and J 3 bases, with 18 bases left between them. This CDR3 comprises 15 residues. Germline-derived CDR1 and CDR2 are LNHDA and SQIVND (reference sequence). The CDR3 sequence is CASSHPGTRSYEQYF. CDR3 bases read: TGTGCCAGTAGCCATCCGGGGACACGAAGCTACGAG.

This clone was counted at least ten times. The observed sequence ends 3 residues before the CDR3 terminus, with the missing tail filled in from the germline J gene. The V and J genes are TRBV12-3 or TRBV12-4 and TRBJ2-3; TRBD1 matches 9 bases. The CDR3 loop spans 17 amino acids. V was clipped by 5 bases and J by 4 bases; unmatched bases: 13. CDR3 sequence reads: CASSARRDRVFPDTQYF. The CDR3 bases that were read are TGTGCCAGCAGTGCGAGACGGGACAGGGTGTTTCCAGATACG.

This clone showed up many times. The CDR3 end lies 3 residues beyond the end of the read and is filled in from the germline J gene. J is TRBJ2-1 and V is TRBV20-1, with TRBD1 identical over 7 bases. Germline V gene lookup returns CDR1 DFQATT and CDR2 SNEGSKA (reference sequence). V shed 3 bases, J shed 6 bases, and the junction held 2 bases outside the gene matches. This CDR3 comprises 12 residues. The CDR3 protein is CSASYRGNEQFF. CDR3 DNA (partial): TGCAGTGCTAGTTACAGGGGCAATGAG.

This clone was counted ten times or more. The read gets to within 3 residues of the CDR3 end, and the germline J gene fills in the rest. J is TRBJ2-7 and V is TRBV27; a possible D gene is TRBD1 (5 bases). Germline V lookup: CDR1 MNHEY, CDR2 SMNVEV (reference sequence). The CDR3 is 13 amino acids. V was pared by 6 bases and J by 2 bases, with 11 bases between. CDR3 region: CASRGQNTYEQYF. The sequenced part of the CDR3 DNA is TGTGCCAGCAGGGGGCAGAATACCTACGAG.

This clone appeared many times. The sequenced fragment ends 3 residues before the CDR3 boundary, so the rest is inferred from the germline J gene. The chain carries TRBV20-1 and TRBJ2-3; the D is unclear. CDR1 and CDR2 (germline): DFQATT, SNEGSKA (reference sequence). The ends were cut back, 4 bases at V and 4 bases at J, with 18 bases in the middle. This CDR3 spans 15 amino acids. The part of the CDR3 DNA that was read is TGCAGTGCTACCCCATTGACTTATTTCCCAGATACG. As protein: CSATPLTYFPDT. The full CDR3 is CSATPLTYFPDTQYF.

This clone showed up many times. One end of the junction fails to match germline, which may point to a read error. The read gets to within 3 residues of the CDR3 end, and the germline J gene fills in the rest. The chain joins TRBV7-7 to TRBJ2-1; 9 nucleotides agree with TRBD1. The germline CDR1 and CDR2 sequences are SSHAT and FNYEAQ (reference sequence). The CDR3 is 15 amino acids. The CDR3 here is CASSSGTGTVHEQFF. The CDR3 bases that were read are TGTGCTAGCAGCTCCGGGACAGGGACGGTCCATGAG.

This clone appeared a few times. A read error may account for a junction end that differs from germline. The CDR3 extends 3 residues past the end of the read, so its final part is completed from the germline J gene. The genes are TRBV20-1 and TRBJ1-4, with 11 bases matching TRBD1. Germline V gene lookup returns CDR1 DFQATT and CDR2 SNEGSKA (reference sequence). The CDR3 is 13 residues long. The CDR3 protein is CGAKGQGGEKLFF. The part of the CDR3 DNA that was read is TGCGGTGCTAAGGGACAGGGGGGTGAAAAA.

There are a few counts of this clone. Read coverage stops 3 residues before the CDR3 terminus; the germline J gene supplies the remainder. This chain joins TRBV29-1 and TRBJ2-7, with D maybe TRBD2 (6 bases). Germline-derived CDR1 and CDR2 are SQVTM and ANQGSEA. Trimming shortened V by 4 bases and J by 2 bases, and 9 bases separated the two germline ends. This CDR3 contains 12 residues. This CDR3 is CSVVGGTYEQYF. The sequenced part of the CDR3 DNA is TGCAGCGTTGTCGGGGGAACCTACGAG.

This clone was seen ten or more times. The DNA ends 3 residues before the CDR3 does, and the rest of the CDR3 is filled in from the germline J gene. This chain uses TRBV7-8 with TRBJ2-5; D may be TRBD1 (6 bases). CDR1 and CDR2 (germline): SGHVS, FQNEAQ. CDR3 length: 13 amino acids. The V and J ends lost 5 bases and 6 bases respectively, with 13 bases between them. Partial CDR3 DNA: TGTGCCAGCAGCCCCCGGGACATCCAGACC. It encodes CASSPRDIQT. The full CDR3 sequence reads CASSPRDIQTQYF.